A selection of T cell receptor beta chains follows, all from one sample in a study of shared clonotypes between healthy human individuals. Clones were sequenced by immunoSEQ multiplex PCR, and TCRdb holds only the in-frame ones, with some missing. Of about 1.1 million clones in the sample, about 80% are singletons; the top ten hold 0.89%. The sample taken for sequencing was memory CD4+ T cells from PBMCs. The source is a man aged 18-30 years in good health. Some clones in this sample may be carry-over from other donors' samples. Each CDR3 is given with its conserved first and last residue. The order of the fields is V gene, J gene, D gene, clone size, CDR3 DNA, CDR3 protein. A D gene is named only where the DNA matches it firmly. The listing skips clone size in some rows; elsewhere it reads once, few, many or a size class.

TRBV28	TRBJ2-7	NA	NA	TGTGCCAGCTTGCGTGCGGAGGGGGCCTACGAGCAGTACTTC	CASLRAEGAYEQYF
TRBV2	TRBJ2-1	NA	NA	TGTGCCAGCGACAAGACGGGTACGAATGAGCAGTTCTTC	CASDKTGTNEQFF
TRBV5-1	TRBJ2-1	NA	NA	TGCGCCAGCAGCTTGGGAATCGGGGGGCGATCCTACAATGAGCAGTTCTTC	CASSLGIGGRSYNEQFF
TRBV7-2	TRBJ2-2	TRBD2	NA	TGTGCCAGCAGCAAAGGGACTAGCGGGAGAGGGGAGCTGTTTTTT	CASSKGTSGRGELFF
TRBV7-2	TRBJ2-5	NA	NA	TGTGCCAGCAGCTTAGCGCCCCGGGGAGAGACCCAGTACTTC	CASSLAPRGETQYF
TRBV30	TRBJ1-2	NA	NA	TGTGCCTGGAGTTACCGGCAGGGAGATGGCTACACCTTC	CAWSYRQGDGYTF
TRBV6-1	TRBJ2-7	TRBD2	NA	TGTGCCAGCAGGGGACTAGCGGCCTTCAACGAGCAGTACTTC	CASRGLAAFNEQYF
TRBV10-3	TRBJ2-7	TRBD1	NA	TGTGCCATCAGACCTCGTTCGGGACAGGGGGCCTACGAGCAGTACTTC	CAIRPRSGQGAYEQYF
TRBV14	TRBJ2-7	NA	NA	TGTGCCAGCAGTCGTCAGGGCTACGAGCAGTACTTC	CASSRQGYEQYF
TRBV7-6	TRBJ2-3	NA	NA	TGTGCCAGCAGCTTCAGGGTAGCTACAGATACGCAGTATTTT	CASSFRVATDTQYF
TRBV9	TRBJ2-5	TRBD2	NA	TGTGCCAGCAGCGTTGGTAGCGGGAGTCGGTTGGCAGAGACCCAGTACTTC	CASSVGSGSRLAETQYF
TRBV6-5	TRBJ2-7	TRBD1	NA	TGTGCCAGCACCCCAGGGGGACAGGTCAGCAACGAGCAGTACTTC	CASTPGGQVSNEQYF
TRBV5-6	TRBJ1-5	NA	NA	TGTGCCAGCAGCTTGGGGGCTAATCAGCCCCAGCATTTT	CASSLGANQPQHF
TRBV9	TRBJ2-1	NA	NA	TGTGCCAGCAGCGTCCAGGCCGCCTACAATGAGCAGTTCTTC	CASSVQAAYNEQFF
TRBV6-1	TRBJ1-2	NA	NA	TGTGCCAGCAGTGAAGGGGGAGTAAACTATGGCTACACCTTC	CASSEGGVNYGYTF
TRBV29-1	TRBJ1-1	NA	NA	TGCAGCGTTGCCCTGTGGGGGCGGGCGAACACTGAAGCTTTCTTT	CSVALWGRANTEAFF
TRBV10-3	TRBJ2-5	NA	NA	TGTGCCATCAGTGGGTTTGTGGGAGACCCCCGGGAGACCCAGTACTTC	CAISGFVGDPRETQYF
TRBV5-4	TRBJ2-7	NA	NA	TGTGCCAGCAGCTTAGAGACGGCTGTGCAGTACTTC	CASSLETAVQYF
TRBV28	TRBJ2-1	TRBD2	NA	TGTGCCAGCAGTTTTTTCGGGGGGAGCTCCTACAATGAGCAGTTCTTC	CASSFFGGSSYNEQFF
TRBV30	TRBJ2-2	TRBD2	few	TGTGCCTGGAGTCGGGGGGGCTGGTACACCGGGGAGCTGTTTTTT	CAWSRGGWYTGELFF
TRBV5-1	TRBJ1-4	NA	NA	TGCGCCAGCAGCTTGGTTGGCTTTGGAAGCGAAAAACTGTTTTTT	CASSLVGFGSEKLFF
TRBV6-5	TRBJ2-1	NA	NA	TGTGCCAGCAGTTACGGAGGTTTCTCCTACAATGAGCAGTTCTTC	CASSYGGFSYNEQFF
TRBV12-2	TRBJ2-7	NA	once	TGTGCAAGTCGCTTCGGACAGGTACCCTACGAGCAGTACTTC	CASRFGQVPYEQYF
TRBV5-6	TRBJ2-2	NA	few	TGTGCCAGCAGCTTGGACGTACAGGGTCGGGGCGCCGGGGAGCTGTTTTTT	CASSLDVQGRGAGELFF
TRBV30	TRBJ2-7	NA	few	TGTGCCTGGAGTCCCTCTCAACAGGGATCGGACGAGCAGTACTTC	CAWSPSQQGSDEQYF
TRBV7-3	TRBJ1-1	NA	NA	TGTGCCAGCAGCTTAATAGGCCAGAACACTGAAGCTTTCTTT	CASSLIGQNTEAFF
TRBV7-9	TRBJ2-5	TRBD1	NA	TGTGCCAGCAGCTTAGGACAGGGGTACCAAGAGACCCAGTACTTC	CASSLGQGYQETQYF
TRBV7-2	TRBJ2-1	NA	NA	TGTGCCAGCAGCTTGAGGTCTTCTTACAATGAGCAGTTCTTC	CASSLRSSYNEQFF
TRBV5-6	TRBJ2-7	TRBD2	NA	TGTGCCAGCAGCTCGGTGGGGAGGGGCTACGAGCAGTACTTC	CASSSVGRGYEQYF
TRBV5-5	TRBJ1-3	TRBD1	NA	TGTGCCAGCAGCGACAGGGTTGGAAACACCATATATTTT	CASSDRVGNTIYF
TRBV5-1	TRBJ2-7	TRBD1	NA	TGCGCCAGCAGCGCCGGGACAGGGGGTTTCGAGCAGTACTTC	CASSAGTGGFEQYF
TRBV2	TRBJ2-2	TRBD2	once	TGTGCCAGCAGGGGACTAGCACGGAACACCGGGGAGCTGTTTTTT	CASRGLARNTGELFF
TRBV6-6	TRBJ1-3	NA	NA	TGTGCCAGCAGCCACCGTGCCGGGACGGGAATACTCACCATATATTTT	CASSHRAGTGILTIYF
TRBV2	TRBJ2-3	NA	NA	TGTGCCAGCAGGTCGGGGGCATACACAGATACGCAGTATTTT	CASRSGAYTDTQYF
TRBV29-1	TRBJ2-7	TRBD2	NA	TGCAGCGTTGGAGTAGCGGGAGGGGTCTACGAGCAGTACTTC	CSVGVAGGVYEQYF
TRBV4-1	TRBJ2-5	NA	NA	TGCGCCAGCAGCCACATCCAAGAGACCCAGTACTTC	CASSHIQETQYF
TRBV13	TRBJ1-1	NA	NA	TGTGCCAGCAGCCTCACCCGTGGCAACACTGAAGCTTTCTTT	CASSLTRGNTEAFF
TRBV15	TRBJ1-3	NA	NA	TGTGCCACCAGCAGAGATCCCCAGGGGGGAAACACCATATATTTT	CATSRDPQGGNTIYF
TRBV5-5	TRBJ1-4	TRBD1	NA	TGTGCCAGCAGCCCCAATACAGGGGGCCGTAATGAAAAACTGTTTTTT	CASSPNTGGRNEKLFF
TRBV28	TRBJ2-6	NA	NA	TGTGCCAGCAGTCCCCCTGGTGGCTCTGGGGCCAACGTCCTGACTTTC	CASSPPGGSGANVLTF
TRBV4-1	TRBJ1-2	NA	many	TGCGCCAGCAGCCCACCGCCGGGCAGGGACGACTATGGCTACACCTTC	CASSPPPGRDDYGYTF
TRBV18	TRBJ1-1	TRBD1	NA	TGTGCCAGCTCACCACTTGGGACAGGGTCGAACACTGAAGCTTTCTTT	CASSPLGTGSNTEAFF
TRBV4-1	TRBJ1-3	TRBD1	NA	TGCGCCAGCACGAGGGACAGGGATGCACTCGGAAACACCATATATTTT	CASTRDRDALGNTIYF